This T cell receptor beta chain was identified during a study of PD-L1 blockade in urothelial cancer. Across the whole study: Researchers looked at the blood 3 weeks (second dose) and 6 weeks after treatment began. Per blood sample, T cells had a median of around 140,000.

TCRdb's copy holds only in-frame clones and misses some; the assay was immunoSEQ multiplex PCR. The sample lists about 95,000 clones, around 86% occurring once. Time point reported: pretreatment peripheral blood. The source is a man between 60 and 75 years old with urothelial cancer. The sequencing used PBMCs, collected around atezolizumab (anti-PD-L1) treatment.

This CDR3 is CASSPAGDTGELFF. In DNA, the CDR3 is TGTGCCAGCAGCCCCGCCGGGGACACCGGGGAGCTGTTTTTT. The chain has TRBV5-4 and TRBJ2-2; D possibly corresponds to TRBD2 (5 bases). The CDR3 consists of 14 residues. Germline V gene sequence: CDR1 SGHNT, CDR2 YYREEE (reference sequence). V lost 4 bases to trimming and J lost 3 bases, with 10 bases between them.